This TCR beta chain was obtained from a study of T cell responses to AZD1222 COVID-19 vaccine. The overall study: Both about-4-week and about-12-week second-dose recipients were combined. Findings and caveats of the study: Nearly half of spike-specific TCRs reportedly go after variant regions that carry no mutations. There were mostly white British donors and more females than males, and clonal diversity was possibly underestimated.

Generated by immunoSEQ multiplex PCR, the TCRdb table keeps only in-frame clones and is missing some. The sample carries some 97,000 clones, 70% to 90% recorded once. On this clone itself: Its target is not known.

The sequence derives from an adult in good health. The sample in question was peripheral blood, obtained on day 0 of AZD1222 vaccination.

In DNA form, the CDR3 reads TGTGCCAGCAGATCGACTCGTATCACAGATACGCAGTATTTT. Translated: CASRSTRITDTQYF. The chain couples TRBV6-6 to TRBJ2-3; D not resolved. Trimming took 6 bases from V and 2 from J, leaving 12 bases between them. Germline CDR1 reads MNHNY; CDR2 reads SVGAGI (reference sequence). This CDR3 comprises 14 residues.